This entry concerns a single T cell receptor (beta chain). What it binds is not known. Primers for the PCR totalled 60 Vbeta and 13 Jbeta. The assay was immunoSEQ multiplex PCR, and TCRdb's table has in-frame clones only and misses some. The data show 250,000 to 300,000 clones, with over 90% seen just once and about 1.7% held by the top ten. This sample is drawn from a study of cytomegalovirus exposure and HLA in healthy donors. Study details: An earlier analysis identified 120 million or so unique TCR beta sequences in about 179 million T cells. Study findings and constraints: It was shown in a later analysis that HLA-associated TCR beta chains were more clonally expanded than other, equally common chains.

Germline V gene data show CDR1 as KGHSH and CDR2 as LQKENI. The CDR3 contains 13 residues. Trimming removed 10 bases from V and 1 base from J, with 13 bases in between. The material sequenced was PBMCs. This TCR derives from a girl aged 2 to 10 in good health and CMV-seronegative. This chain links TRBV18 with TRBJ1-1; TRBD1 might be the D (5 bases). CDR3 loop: CATGGSRNTEAFF. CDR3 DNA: TGTGCCACCGGGGGTAGCCGGAACACTGAAGCTTTCTTT.